These 20 T cell receptor beta chains share one sample of origin, sequenced in a study of cytomegalovirus exposure and HLA in healthy donors (dated by TCRdb to the late 2010s). Receptor libraries were prepared by the immunoSEQ multiplex PCR assay. The multiplex PCR relied on a mix of 60 forward primers for TCR Vbeta segments and 13 reverse primers for TCR Jbeta segments. Here the immuneACCESS table is served through TCRdb, limited to in-frame sequences with V and J called. Missing clones are a known gap in these copies; in checked studies unresolved V genes cover under half, and the rest lacks a known reason. For this sample there are more than 110,000 clones; 73% appear just once. Of the sample, approximately 15% falls within the top ten clones. The specimen was PBMCs. These receptors were obtained from a human donor in good health.

This clone is a singleton in its sample. This chain uses TRBV27 with TRBJ1-6; possible D gene TRBD1, 6 bases. Germline assignment: CDR1 MNHEY and CDR2 SMNVEV (reference sequence). The CDR3 has 17 residues. V gave up 2 bases and J gave up 5 bases, with 16 bases separating them. In DNA form, the CDR3 reads TGTGCCAGCAGTTTAGGCAGGGGAGGGCTAAATAATTCACCCCTCCACTTT. Encoded protein: CASSLGRGGLNNSPLHF.

The chain recombines TRBV5-6 with TRBJ2-3, with TRBD2 matching over 7 bases. CDR1 and CDR2 (germline): SGHDT, YYEEEE. The trim removed 3 bases at V and 5 bases at J, leaving 18 bases unmatched. The CDR3 length is 18 residues. The DNA of the CDR3 is TGTGCCAGCAGCTCGTTTCGCCCCGGGACTACCTTTTTAGATACGCAGTATTTT. Translating it yields CASSSFRPGTTFLDTQYF. The full variable domain, its missing parts supplied by reference TRBV5-6 and TRBJ2-3, is DAGVTQSPTHLIKTRGQQVTLRCSPKSGHDTVSWYQQALGQGPQFIFQYYEEEERQRGNFPDRFSGHQFPNYSSELNVNALLLGDSALYLCASSSFRPGTTFLDTQYFGPGTRLTVL.

This chain connects TRBV2 to TRBJ2-7, with 7 positions matching TRBD1. The CDR3 extends over 15 amino acids. The trim removed 4 bases at V and 0 bases at J, leaving 6 bases unmatched. Germline V gives CDR1 SNHLY, CDR2 FYNNEI. The CDR3 spells CASSGAGTASYEQYF. CDR3 sequence (DNA): TGTGCCAGCAGTGGGGCCGGGACAGCCTCCTACGAGCAGTACTTC.

V usage is TRBV2 and J usage is TRBJ1-3; D is perhaps TRBD1 (5 bases). The CDR3 covers 13 residues. The ends were cut back, 6 bases at V and 3 bases at J, with 9 bases in the middle. The germline V gene has CDR1 SNHLY and CDR2 FYNNEI. CDR3 loop: CASRAGLGNTIYF. For the CDR3, the DNA is TGTGCCAGCAGGGCGGGACTTGGAAACACCATATATTTT.

This clone was recorded a few times. The CDR3 DNA is TGTGCCAGCAGTTATGGGGCCTCGTCCGAGCAGTACTTC. Its protein is CASSYGASSEQYF. V usage is TRBV6-5 and J usage is TRBJ2-7; maybe TRBD1 (5 bases). The V and J ends lost 3 bases and 6 bases respectively, with 12 bases between them. Germline V lookup: CDR1 MNHEY, CDR2 SVGAGI. This CDR3 contains 13 residues.

The V call is TRBV7-3, the J call TRBJ2-1; 9 positions agree with TRBD2. V dropped 1 base and J dropped 9; count of bases not matched to a gene: 7. The CDR3 loop spans 15 amino acids. Germline CDR1 and CDR2: SGHTA and FQGTGA. CDR3 sequence reads: CASSLSGGAGGEQFF. The CDR3 DNA reads as TGTGCCAGCAGCTTAAGCGGGGGGGCAGGGGGTGAGCAGTTCTTC.

The rearrangement links TRBV19 to TRBJ2-5, with a weak D call TRBD1 (6 bases). Trimming took 6 bases from V and 2 from J, leaving 10 bases between them. Germline CDR1 is LNHDA and CDR2 is SQIVND (reference sequence). The CDR3 has 13 residues. CDR3 nucleotides: TGTGCCAGTAGAAGGGACACACAAGAGACCCAGTACTTC. Residues: CASRRDTQETQYF. The full variable domain, its missing parts supplied by reference TRBV19 and TRBJ2-5, is DGGITQSPKYLFRKEGQNVTLSCEQNLNHDAMYWYRQDPGQGLRLIYYSQIVNDFQKGDIAEGYSVSREKKESFPLTVTSAQKNPTAFYLCASRRDTQETQYFGPGTRLLVL.

A few counts support this clone. The V gene is TRBV6-1, the J gene TRBJ1-4, with a weak D call TRBD1 (5 bases). Germline V gene sequence: CDR1 MNHNS, CDR2 SASEGT. This CDR3 is built from 15 residues. V was trimmed by 5 bases and J by 0 bases, leaving 10 bases between them. In DNA, the CDR3 is TGTGCCAGCAGTATAGGGGATCCAACTAATGAAAAACTGTTTTTT. This gives the protein CASSIGDPTNEKLFF.

V gene TRBV11-3 combines with J gene TRBJ2-7, with D possibly matching TRBD2 (7 bases). Trimming stripped 11 bases from V and 4 bases from J, with 15 bases between. CDR3 size: 12 residues. Germline CDR1 is SGHNT and CDR2 is YENEEA. The CDR3 DNA sequence: TGTGCCTCCAGCGGGGACAATTACGAGCAGTACTTC. Translation: CASSGDNYEQYF.

This chain's CDR3 is CASSQGTDYEQYF. DNA for the CDR3: TGTGCCAGCAGCCAAGGGACAGACTACGAGCAGTACTTC. The chain couples TRBV14 to TRBJ2-7; tentative D call: TRBD1 (6 bases). The CDR3 spans 13 residues. Trimming took off 1 base at V and 3 bases at J, with 7 bases between the two ends. In germline, CDR1 is SGHDN, CDR2 FVKESK.

The rearrangement joins TRBV5-6 to TRBJ1-6, with 10 bases lining up with TRBD1. The CDR3 is 14 amino acids. Germline loops: CDR1 SGHDT, CDR2 YYEEEE. The junction had 3 bases not matched to a gene; V was cut back by 3 bases and J by 9 bases. CDR3 sequence reads: CASSSGQGFSPLHF. CDR3 DNA sequence: TGTGCCAGCAGCTCGGGACAGGGGTTTTCACCCCTCCACTTT.

The chain employs TRBV5-1 and TRBJ2-7, with D maybe TRBD2 (5 bases). The V end lost 0 bases, the J end lost 7 bases, and 14 bases lay between the germline ends. The germline CDR1 and CDR2 sequences are SGHRS and YFSETQ. The CDR3 is 14 residues long. Here the CDR3 reads CASSLVQLAREQYF. The CDR3 DNA is TGCGCCAGCAGCTTGGTGCAGTTAGCGAGGGAGCAGTACTTC.

The chain carries TRBV28 and TRBJ2-3; no clear D gene. Trimming cost V 4 bases and J 9 bases, with 14 bases left between them. CDR3 length equals 13 residues. Germline CDR1 and CDR2: MDHEN and SYDVKM. CDR3 amino acids: CASSSAAWPTQYF. The CDR3 DNA sequence: TGTGCCAGCAGTTCCGCGGCTTGGCCAACGCAGTATTTT.

The CDR3 reads CAISEGQGNYGYTF. The CDR3 DNA reads as TGTGCCATCAGTGAGGGACAGGGAAACTATGGCTACACCTTC. This rearrangement joins TRBV10-3 to TRBJ1-2, with 8 bases matching TRBD1. This CDR3 is 14 amino acids long. Germline CDR1 is ENHRY and CDR2 is SYGVKD. V lost 2 bases, J lost 2 bases, and 1 base stayed unmatched.

The table lists this clone with a few counts. The chain links TRBV5-6 to TRBJ2-3, with D perhaps matching TRBD2 (5 bases). The length of the CDR3 is 14 residues. V lost 4 bases and J 4 bases, leaving 13 bases between the germline ends. Per the germline V gene, CDR1 is SGHDT and CDR2 is YYEEEE. CDR3 DNA sequence: TGTGCCAGCAGCCTAACTAGTTCCCCAGATACGCAGTATTTT. Protein: CASSLTSSPDTQYF.

The genes are TRBV6-6 and TRBJ2-7; 8 bases are a match to TRBD1. Per the germline V gene, CDR1 is MNHNY and CDR2 is SVGAGI (reference sequence). The CDR3 sequence is 14 residues long. The V gene end was trimmed by 0 bases and the J gene end by 8 bases; junction bases not matched to a gene: 6. The CDR3 is CASSYSPDRGQQYF. Written as DNA, the CDR3 is TGTGCCAGCAGTTACTCCCCCGACAGGGGTCAGCAGTACTTC.

V gene TRBV19 combines with J gene TRBJ1-2, with D maybe TRBD1 (5 bases). Trimming took 6 bases from V and 5 from J, leaving 13 bases between them. In germline, CDR1 is LNHDA, CDR2 SQIVND (reference sequence). The length of the CDR3 is 13 residues. In DNA form, the CDR3 reads TGTGCCAGTAGGACCACTGGGGGGTATGGCTACACCTTC. It specifies CASRTTGGYGYTF.

The J gene is TRBJ2-7, the V gene TRBV10-2, with 9 nucleotides matching TRBD2. J gave up 3 bases and V 0 bases, and 6 bases lay outside the gene matches. The CDR3 consists of 16 residues. CDR1 WSHSY and CDR2 SAAADI come from the germline V gene. CDR3 DNA sequence: TGCGCCAGCAGTGAGTCCCTGCAGCGGGGGGACTACGAGCAGTACTTC. Amino acids: CASSESLQRGDYEQYF.

The rearrangement uses TRBV2 and TRBJ1-6; TRBD1 agrees at 10 bases. Germline CDR1 reads SNHLY; CDR2 reads FYNNEI. J lost 8 bases, V lost 3 bases, and 7 bases had no gene match. CDR3 length equals 16 residues. DNA for the CDR3: TGTGCCAGCAGTGACTCGGGACAGGGGATAGATTCACCCCTCCACTTT. Encoded protein: CASSDSGQGIDSPLHF.

V is TRBV25-1 and J is TRBJ1-6; 8 bases align to TRBD1. From germline, CDR1 is MGHDK and CDR2 SYGVNS. The CDR3 spans 15 residues. The junction had 9 bases not matched to a gene; V was cut back by 4 bases and J by 10 bases. CDR3 in amino acids: CASSAGQGLWSPLHF. In nucleotides, the CDR3 is TGTGCCAGCAGTGCCGGACAGGGATTGTGGTCACCCCTCCACTTT.